One sample yielded the 18 T cell receptor beta chains listed below, sequenced in a study of beta chain features in type 1 diabetes. The study, taken as a whole, reports: TCRB CDR3s were moderately but significantly shorter in Type 1 diabetes patients in all four CD4+ subsets.

Reverse transcribing all isolated RNA meant expressed TCRB transcripts were sequenced. TCRdb keeps only in-frame clones here, not all; method: immunoSEQ multiplex PCR. Of 300,000 to 400,000 clones listed, around 9.6% are singletons. No antigens are known for them. The sequenced material came from central memory CD4+ T cells from blood. The receptors were gathered from a man younger than 45 with type 1 diabetes.

This clone has a handful of counts. This chain's CDR3 is CASSYSGQDTYGYTF. CDR3 in DNA: TGTGCCAGCAGTTACTCGGGACAGGATACCTATGGCTACACCTTC. The chain has TRBV6-6 and TRBJ1-2, with 8 bases matching TRBD1. Germline assignment: CDR1 MNHNY and CDR2 SVGAGI (reference sequence). Germline trimming cut 0 bases from V and 4 bases from J; bases unmatched to any gene: 4. The CDR3 extends over 15 amino acids.

This clone was seen more than once but under ten times. The J gene is TRBJ1-5, the V gene TRBV2; D is possibly TRBD1 (5 bases). The ends were cut back, 6 bases at V and 4 bases at J, with 13 bases in the middle. Germline V lookup: CDR1 SNHLY, CDR2 FYNNEI. CDR3 length equals 14 residues. The DNA of the CDR3 is TGTGCCAGCAGCGGGAGGGCAGGGAATCAGCCCCAGCATTTT. It codes for CASSGRAGNQPQHF.

This clone came up a few times. This chain connects TRBV10-1 to TRBJ1-3, with D unclear. The CDR3 spans 13 residues. V lost 7 bases and J lost 0, with 7 bases in between. Germline CDR1 reads WNHNN; CDR2 reads SYGVQD (reference sequence). The CDR3 DNA follows: TGCGCCAGCATGCCGGGCTCTGGAAACACCATATATTTT. It translates to CASMPGSGNTIYF.

The chain carries TRBV5-4 and TRBJ2-3; TRBD2 agrees at 11 bases. The CDR3 length is 15 residues. Losses at the gene ends were 1 base for V and 6 bases for J; bases not matched to a gene: 4. From germline, CDR1 is SGHNT and CDR2 YYREEE (reference sequence). CDR3 nucleotide sequence: TGTGCCAGCAGCTTGACTAGCGGGAGCCTCGATACGCAGTATTTT. Its protein product is CASSLTSGSLDTQYF.

This clone has a handful of counts. The chain employs TRBV4-2 and TRBJ2-3; 12 nucleotides match TRBD2. In germline, CDR1 is LGHNA, CDR2 YNFKEQ. This CDR3 spans 16 amino acids. The V and J ends lost 4 bases and 6 bases, in that order; junction bases with no gene match: 8. The CDR3, as DNA: TGTGCCAGCAGCCTCACGACTAGCGGGAGCTCGGATACGCAGTATTTT. It specifies CASSLTTSGSSDTQYF.

The chain couples TRBV18 to TRBJ1-3; TRBD1 agrees at 9 bases. The V segment lost 3 bases and the J segment 2 bases; nucleotides outside the gene matches: 2. The CDR3 totals 15 residues. From germline, CDR1 is KGHSH and CDR2 LQKENI. The CDR3 is CASSPRDRAGNTIYF. The DNA of the CDR3 is TGTGCCAGCTCACCCCGGGACAGGGCTGGAAACACCATATATTTT.

V gene TRBV28 combines with J gene TRBJ2-7; 11 bases map to TRBD1. Germline assignment: CDR1 MDHEN and CDR2 SYDVKM. Trimming took 5 bases from V and 4 from J; bases not matched to a gene: 10. The CDR3 contains 16 residues. The CDR3 sequence is CASSGDRGSVWYEQYF. DNA for the CDR3: TGTGCCAGCAGTGGGGACAGGGGGTCGGTTTGGTACGAGCAGTACTTC.

The table lists this clone with a few counts. The chain carries TRBV7-2 and TRBJ2-1; TRBD2 aligns across 16 bases. Germline loops: CDR1 SGHTA, CDR2 FQGNSA. Trimming at V came to 3 bases and at J to 6 bases, leaving 2 bases not matched to a gene. The CDR3 is 16 amino acids. The CDR3 protein is CASSLGLAGGRNEQFF. The DNA of the CDR3 is TGTGCCAGCAGCTTGGGACTAGCGGGAGGGCGCAATGAGCAGTTCTTC.

The chain combines TRBV7-9 with TRBJ1-5; D remains ambiguous. Trimming cost V 2 bases and J 4 bases, with 9 bases left between them. The germline V gene has CDR1 SEHNR and CDR2 FQNEAQ (reference sequence). This CDR3 has 14 amino acids. CDR3 region: CASSLYEGNQPQHF. The CDR3 DNA sequence: TGTGCCAGCAGCTTATATGAGGGTAATCAGCCCCAGCATTTT.

The sample holds many counts of this clone. The CDR3: CASSPTVARTDTQYF. In nucleotides, the CDR3 is TGTGCCAGCAGCCCAACAGTCGCCCGCACAGATACGCAGTATTTT. V is TRBV6-5 and J is TRBJ2-3; D is undetermined. Germline V gives CDR1 MNHEY, CDR2 SVGAGI. V was pared by 6 bases and J by 1 base, with 14 bases between. The CDR3 covers 15 residues.

This clone was seen more than once but under ten times. V gene TRBV6-1 combines with J gene TRBJ2-7; D is ambiguous. From germline, CDR1 is MNHNS and CDR2 SASEGT. CDR3 size: 15 residues. Between the trimmed V and J ends, which lost 2 bases and 2 bases, there was a span of 13 bases. The CDR3 is CASSEKSSATYEQYF. As DNA, the CDR3 is TGTGCCAGCAGTGAAAAATCGTCGGCTACCTACGAGCAGTACTTC.

This clone has a count of ten or more. The chain recombines TRBV11-1 with TRBJ1-1; D possibly corresponds to TRBD1 (6 bases). Germline V gives CDR1 SGHAT, CDR2 FQDESV (reference sequence). The V and J ends lost 1 base and 4 bases respectively, with 16 bases between them. CDR3 length: 16 residues. The chain's CDR3 is CASSLGVQGWSTEAFF. The CDR3 region has the DNA TGTGCCAGCAGCTTAGGGGTCCAGGGGTGGAGCACTGAAGCTTTCTTT.

This clone was seen more than once but under ten times. This rearrangement joins TRBV6-5 to TRBJ2-7; 9 bases line up with TRBD1. Germline CDR1 is MNHEY and CDR2 is SVGAGI. Germline trimming cut 8 bases from V and 3 bases from J; bases unmatched to any gene: 8. The CDR3 runs 14 residues. The CDR3 loop reads CASEGQGKVYEQYF. As DNA, the CDR3 is TGTGCCAGCGAAGGACAGGGGAAGGTCTACGAGCAGTACTTC.

The chain is built from TRBV5-1 and TRBJ2-3; 14 positions match TRBD2. CDR1 SGHRS and CDR2 YFSETQ come from the germline V gene. J lost 4 bases, V lost 3 bases, and 1 base had no gene match. CDR3 length equals 15 residues. For the CDR3, the DNA is TGCGCCAGCAGCTGGACTAGCGGGAGGCCAGATACGCAGTATTTT. Translation gives CASSWTSGRPDTQYF.

V usage is TRBV6-5 and J usage is TRBJ1-2, with 7 bases aligning to TRBD1. After removal of 6 bases from V and 5 bases from J, the junction contained 9 bases not matched to a gene. In germline, CDR1 is MNHEY, CDR2 SVGAGI. The CDR3 sequence is 14 residues long. The DNA of the CDR3 is TGTGCCAGCAGCCCCGGGACAGCCATATATGGCTACACCTTC. It encodes CASSPGTAIYGYTF.

There are a few counts of this clone. The chain uses TRBV29-1 and TRBJ2-1; 11 nucleotides line up with TRBD1. CDR1 SQVTM and CDR2 ANQGSEA come from the germline V gene. V lost 3 bases to trimming and J lost 7 bases; unmatched junction nucleotides: 2. This CDR3 spans 13 amino acids. DNA for the CDR3: TGCAGCGTTGAGGGGGACAGGGGGAATGAGCAGTTCTTC. This gives the protein CSVEGDRGNEQFF.

The V call is TRBV9, the J call TRBJ2-5; 7 bases are shared with TRBD1. Germline loops: CDR1 SGDLS, CDR2 YYNGEE. CDR3 length: 14 amino acids. Germline trimming cut 0 bases from V and 2 bases from J; bases unmatched to any gene: 1. CDR3: CASSVDRGQETQYF. CDR3 DNA sequence: TGTGCCAGCAGCGTAGACAGGGGACAAGAGACCCAGTACTTC.

The rearrangement links TRBV5-4 to TRBJ2-1; 7 bases map to TRBD2. After removal of 4 bases from V and 0 bases from J, the junction contained 10 bases not matched to a gene. CDR3 length: 17 amino acids. Germline loops: CDR1 SGHNT, CDR2 YYREEE (reference sequence). The CDR3 DNA reads as TGTGCCAGCAGCCCGACCAGCGGGAAACCCTCCTACAATGAGCAGTTCTTC. It yields the protein CASSPTSGKPSYNEQFF.